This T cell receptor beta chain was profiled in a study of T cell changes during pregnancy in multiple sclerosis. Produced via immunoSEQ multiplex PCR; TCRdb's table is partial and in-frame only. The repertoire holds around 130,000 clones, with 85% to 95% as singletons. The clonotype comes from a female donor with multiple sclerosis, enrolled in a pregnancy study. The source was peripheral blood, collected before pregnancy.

The DNA for the CDR3 is TGCGCCAGCAGCTTGGGATCCGGGGACTACGAGCAGTACTTC. Amino acid sequence: CASSLGSGDYEQYF. The chain has TRBV5-1 and TRBJ2-7; a possible D gene is TRBD2 (5 bases). V was cut by 0 bases and J by 3 bases, with 10 bases left in between. The germline V gene encodes CDR1 SGHRS and CDR2 YFSETQ. The CDR3 length is 14 residues.